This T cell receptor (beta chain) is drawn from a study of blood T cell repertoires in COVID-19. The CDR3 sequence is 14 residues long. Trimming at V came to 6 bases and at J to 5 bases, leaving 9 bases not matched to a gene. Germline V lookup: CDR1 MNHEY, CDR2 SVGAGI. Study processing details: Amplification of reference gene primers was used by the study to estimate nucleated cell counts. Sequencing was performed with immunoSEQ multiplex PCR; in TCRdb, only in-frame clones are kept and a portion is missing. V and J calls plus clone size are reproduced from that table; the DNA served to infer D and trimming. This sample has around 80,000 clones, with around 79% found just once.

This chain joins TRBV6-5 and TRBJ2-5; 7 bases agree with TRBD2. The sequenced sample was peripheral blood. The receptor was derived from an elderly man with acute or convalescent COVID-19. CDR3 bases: TGTGCCAGCAGAATAAGCGGGACGAAGGAGACCCAGTACTTC. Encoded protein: CASRISGTKETQYF.